What follows are 32 T cell receptor beta chains derived from one specimen sequenced in a study of blood T cell repertoires in COVID-19. Assay used: immunoSEQ multiplex PCR; TCRdb lists only in-frame clones, some missing. The sample yields roughly 30,000 clones, around 92% seen once. The sample consisted of peripheral blood. These receptors came from a woman between 65 and 79 years old with COVID-19, enrolled during active disease.

The V call is TRBV9, the J call TRBJ1-5; D is unresolved. Germline CDR1 is SGDLS and CDR2 is YYNGEE. The CDR3 spans 15 residues. Trimming left V 2 bases short and J 3 bases short, with 12 bases between. The CDR3 coding sequence is TGTGCCAGCAGCGTCGCGGGAACGCACAATCAGCCCCAGCATTTT. It encodes CASSVAGTHNQPQHF.

The V call is TRBV9, the J call TRBJ2-3; D is perhaps TRBD1 (7 bases). Trimming shortened V by 0 bases and J by 0 bases, and 20 bases separated the two germline ends. Germline V gene data show CDR1 as SGDLS and CDR2 as YYNGEE. The CDR3 is 19 amino acids. In DNA form, the CDR3 reads TGTGCCAGCAGCGTAGATACAGGGGAGGACTGGTTCAGCACAGATACGCAGTATTTT. Residues: CASSVDTGEDWFSTDTQYF.

This rearrangement joins TRBV6-1 to TRBJ1-2; D is possibly TRBD1 (5 bases). This CDR3 region has 19 residues. Germline values: CDR1 MNHNS, CDR2 SASEGT. V lost 1 base, J lost 7 bases, and 28 bases lay in between. CDR3 bases: TGTGCCAGCAGTGAAGGTTTTTGGGTATTTACGAGGAGAAGGGGTGGCTACACCTTC. Translated, it gives CASSEGFWVFTRRRGGYTF.

This chain uses TRBV28 with TRBJ1-2, with TRBD1 matching over 7 bases. From germline, CDR1 is MDHEN and CDR2 SYDVKM. The V segment lost 5 bases and the J segment 4 bases; nucleotides outside the gene matches: 7. The CDR3 has 14 residues. The CDR3 sequence is CASSRQGSGYGYTF. As DNA, the CDR3 is TGTGCCAGCAGTAGACAGGGCAGCGGCTATGGCTACACCTTC.

The genes are TRBV5-4 and TRBJ1-1; weak D call: TRBD1 (6 bases). Trimming pared 1 base from V and 3 bases from J, leaving 13 bases between. The germline V gene encodes CDR1 SGHNT and CDR2 YYREEE (reference sequence). This CDR3 has 15 residues. The CDR3 sequence: CASSLHTGIDTEAFF. Written as DNA, the CDR3 is TGTGCCAGCAGCTTGCATACAGGGATAGACACTGAAGCTTTCTTT.

The chain has TRBV7-9 and TRBJ1-2, with D maybe TRBD1 (6 bases). This CDR3 contains 15 residues. Germline V gene lookup returns CDR1 SEHNR and CDR2 FQNEAQ (reference sequence). Trimming removed 5 bases at V and 6 bases at J, with 19 bases between. CDR3 loop: CASSPVQGPLDGYTF. Written as DNA, the CDR3 is TGTGCCAGCAGCCCTGTACAGGGTCCCCTTGATGGCTACACCTTC.

This chain joins TRBV30 and TRBJ1-3; D may be TRBD1 (6 bases). The CDR3 has 14 amino acids. Per germline, CDR1 GTSNPN and CDR2 SVGIG (reference sequence). V was pared by 4 bases and J by 0 bases, with 10 bases between. The CDR3 DNA reads as TGTGCCTGGACCACAGGGTACTCTGGAAACACCATATATTTT. The encoded protein is CAWTTGYSGNTIYF.

This clone occurred once. J is TRBJ1-1 and V is TRBV7-9; D is unresolved. CDR3 length: 13 residues. The V and J ends lost 2 bases and 2 bases respectively, with 6 bases between them. Germline CDR1 and CDR2: SEHNR and FQNEAQ (reference sequence). CDR3 sequence: CASSLQENTEAFF. CDR3 in DNA: TGTGCCAGCAGCTTACAGGAAAACACTGAAGCTTTCTTT.

The chain combines TRBV5-1 with TRBJ2-1; 10 bases line up with TRBD1. CDR3 size: 15 residues. The J segment lost 3 bases and the V segment lost 4 bases, leaving 4 bases of the junction unmatched. Germline CDR1 and CDR2: SGHRS and YFSETQ. CDR3 nucleotide sequence: TGCGCCAGCAGCCTTCGGACAGGGGGCTACAATGAGCAGTTCTTC. Its protein product is CASSLRTGGYNEQFF.

V is TRBV7-9 and J is TRBJ2-1, with 12 positions matching TRBD1. V trimming: 5 bases; J trimming: 8 bases; junction bases outside the gene matches: 7. CDR1 and CDR2 (germline): SEHNR, FQNEAQ (reference sequence). This CDR3 contains 15 residues. CDR3 DNA sequence: TGTGCCAGCAGCCGATCCGGGACAGGGGGCGATGAGCAGTTCTTC. Translation: CASSRSGTGGDEQFF.

Relative to its sample, this clone is medium-sized (0.01 to 0.1%). The V call is TRBV4-1, the J call TRBJ1-6; D call uncertain. From germline, CDR1 is MGHRA and CDR2 YSYEKL. The CDR3 covers 18 residues. With 0 bases removed from V and 10 bases from J, the gap between germline ends came to 22 bases. CDR3 loop: CASSQDGYPDGLSSPLHF. CDR3 coding DNA: TGCGCCAGCAGCCAAGATGGCTACCCCGATGGGCTTTCCTCACCCCTCCACTTT.

The CDR3 is CASSSGQGAPETQYF. CDR3 DNA: TGCGCCAGCAGCTCCGGACAGGGGGCCCCCGAGACCCAGTACTTC. This chain links TRBV5-1 with TRBJ2-5; TRBD1 matches 11 bases. The CDR3 spans 15 residues. V was pared by 3 bases and J by 5 bases, with 6 bases of the junction left unmatched. CDR1 is SGHRS, CDR2 YFSETQ, per germline. The full variable domain, completed using reference TRBV5-1 and TRBJ2-5, is KAGVTQTPRYLIKTRGQQVTLSCSPISGHRSVSWYQQTPGQGLQFLFEYFSETQRNKGNFPGRFSGRQFSNSRSEMNVSTLELGDSALYLCASSSGQGAPETQYFGPGTRLLVL.

The chain carries TRBV19 and TRBJ1-5; D uncertain. The CDR3 has 13 amino acids. Trimming left V 5 bases short and J 0 bases short, with 5 bases between. Per the germline V gene, CDR1 is LNHDA and CDR2 is SQIVND (reference sequence). CDR3 loop: CASSPYSNQPQHF. The DNA for the CDR3 is TGTGCCAGTAGTCCGTATAGCAATCAGCCCCAGCATTTT.

The rearrangement uses TRBV6-6 and TRBJ1-1, with TRBD1 as a possible D gene (6 bases). Germline V gene sequence: CDR1 MNHNY, CDR2 SVGAGI (reference sequence). Between the trimmed V and J ends, which lost 8 bases and 1 base, there was a span of 14 bases. This CDR3 contains 14 residues. Written as DNA, the CDR3 is TGTGCCAGCGGGATCAGGACAGAGAACACTGAAGCTTTCTTT. This codes for CASGIRTENTEAFF.

The chain links TRBV29-1 to TRBJ1-1; D unclear. Germline V gene sequence: CDR1 SQVTM, CDR2 ANQGSEA. Trimming took off 3 bases at V and 3 bases at J, with 11 bases between the two ends. The CDR3 consists of 13 residues. The CDR3 DNA reads TGCAGCGTTGAGGTTTCCAGCGACACTGAAGCTTTCTTT. It specifies CSVEVSSDTEAFF.

This clone has a handful of counts. The CDR3, as DNA: TGTGCCAGCAGCTTGGGGGTAGCGGGAGGAAATGAGCAGTTCTTC. It encodes CASSLGVAGGNEQFF. The chain links TRBV5-4 to TRBJ2-1; 10 bases are shared with TRBD2. The CDR3 runs to 15 residues. Losses at the gene ends were 0 bases for V and 7 bases for J; bases not matched to a gene: 4. Germline CDR1 SGHNT, CDR2 YYREEE (reference sequence).

Concerning this clone: One end of the junction varies from germline; a read error may be responsible. The chain carries TRBV27 and TRBJ2-7, with 8 bases identical to TRBD2. Germline V gene sequence: CDR1 MNHEY, CDR2 SMNVEV (reference sequence). This CDR3 is 16 amino acids long. CDR3 in DNA: TGTGCCAGCAGTGTATCTAGCGGGCCGTGGCCCTACGAGCAGTACTTC. Protein sequence: CASSVSSGPWPYEQYF.

This clone appeared a single time. For the CDR3, the DNA is TGTGCCAGCAGTTTGTCGGCGGGCTATGGCTACACCTTC. Translating it yields CASSLSAGYGYTF. This chain joins TRBV28 and TRBJ1-2, with D uncertain. The CDR3 is 13 amino acids. V lost 3 bases and J lost 4, with 9 bases in between. Germline V gene lookup returns CDR1 MDHEN and CDR2 SYDVKM.

The gene calls are TRBV19 and TRBJ2-1; possible D gene TRBD1, 6 bases. From germline, CDR1 is LNHDA and CDR2 SQIVND (reference sequence). The CDR3 is 14 residues long. Between the trimmed V and J ends, which lost 5 bases and 5 bases, there was a span of 13 bases. The CDR3 DNA sequence: TGTGCCAGTAGTCCACTAGACAGGAACAATGAGCAGTTCTTC. Protein sequence: CASSPLDRNNEQFF. Using reference TRBV19 and TRBJ2-1 for the parts outside the CDR3, the full variable domain is DGGITQSPKYLFRKEGQNVTLSCEQNLNHDAMYWYRQDPGQGLRLIYYSQIVNDFQKGDIAEGYSVSREKKESFPLTVTSAQKNPTAFYLCASSPLDRNNEQFFGPGTRLTVL.

This chain connects TRBV19 to TRBJ2-6; D gene ambiguous. The ends were cut back, 3 bases at V and 0 bases at J, with 9 bases in the middle. Germline lookup yields CDR1 LNHDA and CDR2 SQIVND (reference sequence). The CDR3 covers 16 residues. Written as DNA, the CDR3 is TGTGCCAGTAGTATTTGGCGGCGCTCTGGGGCCAACGTCCTGACTTTC. Translating it yields CASSIWRRSGANVLTF. Full variable domain (missing parts from reference TRBV19 and TRBJ2-6): DGGITQSPKYLFRKEGQNVTLSCEQNLNHDAMYWYRQDPGQGLRLIYYSQIVNDFQKGDIAEGYSVSREKKESFPLTVTSAQKNPTAFYLCASSIWRRSGANVLTFGAGSRLTVL.

The chain couples TRBV7-8 to TRBJ2-7; D unclear. V lost 1 base, J lost 0 bases, and 16 bases lay in between. The germline CDR1 and CDR2 sequences are SGHVS and FQNEAQ. There are 17 residues in the CDR3. The CDR3 coding sequence is TGTGCCAGCAGCTTAGTAGGCACCAGCGCCTCCTCCTACGAGCAGTACTTC. Amino acids: CASSLVGTSASSYEQYF.

This chain uses TRBV6-5 with TRBJ1-5; possible D gene TRBD1, 5 bases. V lost 7 bases to trimming and J lost 9 bases, with 13 bases between them. This CDR3 spans 12 amino acids. Per germline, CDR1 MNHEY and CDR2 SVGAGI. The CDR3 nucleotides are TGTGCCAGCAATTCTCTCGGGGGGCCCCAGCATTTT. Translated, it gives CASNSLGGPQHF.

This rearrangement joins TRBV24-1 to TRBJ1-3; TRBD1 matches 7 bases. Germline CDR1 is KGHDR and CDR2 is SFDVKD. Trimming removed 4 bases from V and 3 bases from J; junction bases left unmatched: 5. The CDR3 contains 15 residues. CDR3 bases: TGTGCCACCAGTGACACAGGGGTCGGTGGAAACACCATATATTTT. It codes for CATSDTGVGGNTIYF.

This chain links TRBV28 with TRBJ2-7, with a possible D match to TRBD2 (6 bases). V lost 2 bases to trimming and J lost 1 base, with 12 bases between them. CDR3 length: 15 residues. CDR1 and CDR2 (germline): MDHEN, SYDVKM. CDR3 residues: CASSLNLGGSYEQYF. The CDR3, as DNA: TGTGCCAGCAGTTTAAACCTGGGGGGATCCTACGAGCAGTACTTC.

This chain links TRBV5-1 with TRBJ2-7; 7 bases map to TRBD2. The ends lost 0 bases at V and 2 bases at J; junction bases unmatched: 8. Germline loops: CDR1 SGHRS, CDR2 YFSETQ. The CDR3 is made up of 16 amino acids. The CDR3 here is CASSLEGTSVPYEQYF. CDR3 in DNA: TGCGCCAGCAGCTTGGAGGGAACTAGCGTCCCCTACGAGCAGTACTTC.

This sequence joins TRBV7-2 and TRBJ2-2; a possible D gene is TRBD1 (5 bases). The CDR3 consists of 17 residues. Trimming shortened V by 2 bases and J by 2 bases, and 15 bases separated the two germline ends. Germline V gene sequence: CDR1 SGHTA, CDR2 FQGNSA. This chain's CDR3 is CASSLTTQTANTGELFF. CDR3 in DNA: TGTGCCAGCAGCTTAACGACTCAGACAGCTAACACCGGGGAGCTGTTTTTT.

The CDR3 is CASRRQIGELFF. The DNA of the CDR3 is TGTGCCAGCAGACGACAGATCGGGGAGCTGTTTTTT. The chain links TRBV6-5 to TRBJ2-2; a possible D gene is TRBD1 (5 bases). The CDR3 has 12 residues. V shed 6 bases and J shed 7 bases, with 9 bases lying between them. The germline gives CDR1 MNHEY, CDR2 SVGAGI.

The rearrangement joins TRBV5-4 to TRBJ2-5; D gene unclear. The CDR3 length is 14 residues. Trimming left V 2 bases short and J 2 bases short, with 10 bases between. CDR1 is SGHNT, CDR2 YYREEE, per germline (reference sequence). CDR3 sequence reads: CASSFLGSQETQYF. CDR3 coding DNA: TGTGCCAGCAGCTTCCTCGGGTCTCAAGAGACCCAGTACTTC.

The rearrangement joins TRBV3-1 (or the pseudogene TRBV3-2) to TRBJ2-6; weak D call: TRBD2 (6 bases). CDR3 length: 15 amino acids. Germline V gene sequence: CDR1 LGHDT, CDR2 YNNKEL (reference sequence). The V end lost 1 base, the J end lost 4 bases, and 8 bases lay between the germline ends. The CDR3 coding sequence is TGTGCCAGCAGCCAAGGGGGGGTCGGGGCCAACGTCCTGACTTTC. This translates into CASSQGGVGANVLTF.

This CDR3 is CASRGQGTGYTF. The CDR3 DNA sequence: TGTGCCAGCAGGGGACAGGGCACTGGCTACACCTTC. This chain uses TRBV7-2 with TRBJ1-2; 9 bases are a match to TRBD1. The V gene's germline CDR1 is SGHTA and CDR2 FQGNSA. The CDR3 has 12 residues. Trimming at V came to 6 bases and at J to 7 bases, leaving 3 bases not matched to a gene.

The chain has TRBV28 and TRBJ1-2, with D hard to call. Trimming took 2 bases from V and 5 from J, leaving 6 bases between them. This CDR3 comprises 12 residues. Germline lookup yields CDR1 MDHEN and CDR2 SYDVKM. This CDR3 is CASSLAGYGYTF. As DNA, the CDR3 is TGTGCCAGCAGTTTAGCGGGTTATGGCTACACCTTC.

This clone has a single count. The chain combines TRBV4-3 with TRBJ1-5, with no clear D. CDR3 length: 15 amino acids. The V end lost 0 bases, the J end lost 1 base, and 7 bases lay between the germline ends. Germline V gives CDR1 LGHNA, CDR2 YSLEER. The CDR3: CASSQDRFSNQPQHF. As DNA, the CDR3 is TGCGCCAGCAGCCAAGATCGTTTCAGCAATCAGCCCCAGCATTTT.